This TCR beta chain is drawn from a study of shared clonotypes between healthy human individuals. Study-wide results and limits: Only blood samples were collected, and tissue repertoires likely differ. The four-donor shared clonotypes exceeded non-shared clonotypes in generation probability, with non-shared ones scoring lower.

The junction had 8 bases not matched to a gene; V was cut back by 1 base and J by 6 bases. The CDR3 is 16 amino acids. The germline V gene encodes CDR1 SGHVS and CDR2 FNYEAQ. For sorted subsets, about 200 ng DNA per replicate equaled about 30,000 T cell genomes. This table comes from immunoSEQ multiplex PCR, and its TCRdb copy is limited to in-frame clones, with some not included. The sample includes around 2.1 million clones, about 92% of them seen just once. In regard to this clone: Its antigen is unidentified.

Naive CD8 cells comprised CD45RO-negative, CCR7-positively selected cells, excluding terminally differentiated effector memory CD45RA+ cells. The sequencing sample was made of naive CD8+ T cells from PBMCs. The chain joins TRBV7-6 to TRBJ2-3, with TRBD2 identical over 9 bases. The sequence derives from a man aged 18 to 29 in good health. Some clones in this sample may be carry-over from other donors' samples. CDR3 loop: CASSLGGGRAPDTQYF. The CDR3 nucleotides are TGTGCCAGCAGCTTAGGGGGCGGGAGGGCCCCGGATACGCAGTATTTT.